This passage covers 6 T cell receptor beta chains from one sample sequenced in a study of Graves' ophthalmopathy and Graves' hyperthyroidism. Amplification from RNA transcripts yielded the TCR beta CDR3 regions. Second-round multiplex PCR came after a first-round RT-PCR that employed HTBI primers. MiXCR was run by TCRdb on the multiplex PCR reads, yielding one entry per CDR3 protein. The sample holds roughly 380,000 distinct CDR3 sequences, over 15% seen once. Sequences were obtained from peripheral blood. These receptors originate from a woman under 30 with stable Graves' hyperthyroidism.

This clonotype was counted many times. Here the CDR3 reads CSVEAGQGSYEQYF. CDR3 DNA: TGCAGCGTCGAGGCGGGACAGGGATCCTACGAGCAGTACTTC. The chain joins TRBV29-1 to TRBJ2-7, with TRBD1 identical over 9 bases. The CDR3 runs to 14 residues. CDR1 SQVTM and CDR2 ANQGSEA come from the germline V gene. The V and J ends lost 6 bases and 1 base, in that order; junction bases with no gene match: 7.

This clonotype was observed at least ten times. The CDR3 nucleotides read TGTGCCAGCAGTTACGCGGGGCTCCAAGAGACCCAGTACTTC. This sequence encodes CASSYAGLQETQYF. The V call is TRBV6-2 or TRBV6-3, the J call TRBJ2-5; D possibly corresponds to TRBD2 (6 bases). This CDR3 spans 14 amino acids. Per the germline V gene, CDR1 is MNHEY and CDR2 is SVGEGT. V lost 2 bases and J 1 base, leaving 8 bases between the germline ends.

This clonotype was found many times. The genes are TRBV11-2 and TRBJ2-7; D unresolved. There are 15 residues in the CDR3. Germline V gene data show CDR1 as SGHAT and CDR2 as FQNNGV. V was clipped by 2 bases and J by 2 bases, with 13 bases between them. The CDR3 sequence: CASSLNPGMTYEQYF. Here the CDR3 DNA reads TGTGCCAGCAGCTTAAATCCGGGCATGACCTACGAGCAGTACTTC.

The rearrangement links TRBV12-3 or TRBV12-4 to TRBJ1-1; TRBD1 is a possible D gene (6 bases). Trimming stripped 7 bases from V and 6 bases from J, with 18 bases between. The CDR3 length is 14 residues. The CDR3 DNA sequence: TGTGCCAGCAACCCCTACGGGACATTGGCTGAAGCTTTCTTT. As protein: CASNPYGTLAEAFF.

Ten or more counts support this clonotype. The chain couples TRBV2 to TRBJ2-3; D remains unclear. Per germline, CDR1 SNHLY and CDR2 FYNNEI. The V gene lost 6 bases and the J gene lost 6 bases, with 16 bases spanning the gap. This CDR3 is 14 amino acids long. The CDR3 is CASSLWLETDTQYF. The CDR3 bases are TGTGCCAGCAGCCTCTGGCTCGAAACTGATACGCAGTATTTT.

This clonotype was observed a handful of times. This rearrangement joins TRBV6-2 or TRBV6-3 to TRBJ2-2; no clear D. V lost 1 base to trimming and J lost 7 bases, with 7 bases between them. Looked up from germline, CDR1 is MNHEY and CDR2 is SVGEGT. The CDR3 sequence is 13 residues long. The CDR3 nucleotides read TGTGCCAGCAGTTACTACCGCGGCGGGGAGCTGTTTTTT. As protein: CASSYYRGGELFF.